Each of the 11 T cell receptor beta chains below was sequenced from the same sample in a study of Ad26.COV2.S vaccination and SARS-CoV-2 variants. Treatment denoted: about 20 received Ad26.COV2.S at low or high dose, single or two shots; five or six received placebo; per-sample allocation not given. Sample collection was performed on day 63 after the first vaccine or placebo injection. Only in-frame clones appear in the TCRdb table, and some are missing; sequencing was by immunoSEQ multiplex PCR. The sample comprises about 380,000 clones, 83% of which are singletons, and around 7.4% rests with the top ten. Sequenced material: peripheral blood, taken in a trial of Ad26.COV2.S vaccine versus placebo. These receptors were obtained from a person between 18 and 59 years old who received the Ad26.COV2.S COVID-19 vaccine or a placebo.

This clone showed up just a few times. V usage is TRBV9 and J usage is TRBJ2-1; 11 bases align to TRBD2. Germline lookup yields CDR1 SGDLS and CDR2 YYNGEE. CDR3 length equals 15 residues. V was clipped by 0 bases and J by 10 bases; unmatched bases: 6. The CDR3 sequence is CASSVVGTSGVEQFF. CDR3 nucleotides: TGTGCCAGCAGCGTAGTAGGGACTAGCGGCGTCGAGCAGTTCTTC.

The gene calls are TRBV18 and TRBJ1-1, with 9 bases identical to TRBD1. The CDR3 spans 14 residues. Trimming at V came to 2 bases and at J to 4 bases, leaving 2 bases not matched to a gene. CDR1 KGHSH and CDR2 LQKENI come from the germline V gene. CDR3 nucleotide sequence: TGTGCCAGCTCACCAGGACAGGGGTTCACTGAAGCTTTCTTT. Protein sequence: CASSPGQGFTEAFF.

V gene TRBV5-1 combines with J gene TRBJ1-3, with unresolved D. V was pared by 5 bases and J by 4 bases, with 13 bases between. Germline loops: CDR1 SGHRS, CDR2 YFSETQ. The CDR3 covers 14 residues. The CDR3 sequence is CASSLGREGNTIYF. As DNA, the CDR3 is TGCGCCAGCAGTCTAGGTCGCGAAGGAAACACCATATATTTT.

Only one count was recorded for this clone. The chain recombines TRBV2 with TRBJ1-5; D is unresolved. V lost 0 bases and J lost 5, with 11 bases in between. The CDR3 length is 15 residues. From germline, CDR1 is SNHLY and CDR2 FYNNEI. The CDR3 loop reads CASSEALPGYQPQHF. The CDR3, as DNA: TGTGCCAGCAGTGAAGCGCTTCCGGGCTATCAGCCCCAGCATTTT.

The chain employs TRBV7-9 and TRBJ1-4; D ambiguous. V was cut by 5 bases and J by 0 bases, with 16 bases left in between. The CDR3 is 17 residues long. Germline V gene sequence: CDR1 SEHNR, CDR2 FQNEAQ (reference sequence). CDR3 protein: CASSPRAGVATNEKLFF. Written as DNA, the CDR3 is TGTGCCAGCAGCCCCCGAGCCGGAGTTGCAACTAATGAAAAACTGTTTTTT.

The genes are TRBV21-1 and TRBJ2-5. TRBV21-1 is reported as a pseudogene. CDR3 length: 10 residues. The CDR3 sequence: CASSKETQYF. CDR3 DNA: TGTGCCAGCAGCAAAGAGACCCAGTACTTC.

This rearrangement joins TRBV7-9 to TRBJ1-4; TRBD1 might be the D (6 bases). V lost 7 bases and J 10 bases, leaving 19 bases between the germline ends. CDR1 SEHNR and CDR2 FQNEAQ come from the germline V gene (reference sequence). The CDR3 covers 14 residues. Here the CDR3 reads CASTPGGQGGKLFF. CDR3 nucleotides: TGTGCCAGCACCCCGGGGGGGCAGGGTGGAAAACTGTTTTTT.

With regard to this clone: A junction boundary mismatches the germline segment, possibly from a read error. The gene calls are TRBV24-1 and TRBJ2-1; no clear D. This CDR3 spans 13 amino acids. Per the germline V gene, CDR1 is KGHDR and CDR2 is SFDVKD. For the CDR3, the DNA is TGTGCCGCCAGATCTAGCTCCTACAATGAGCAGTTCTTC. Translation: CAARSSSYNEQFF.

The gene calls are TRBV7-2 and TRBJ2-7; 8 positions agree with TRBD2. Germline CDR1 and CDR2: SGHTA and FQGNSA. The CDR3 is 16 amino acids. V lost 4 bases to trimming and J lost 0 bases; unmatched junction nucleotides: 8. The CDR3 bases are TGTGCCAGCAGCTCCCCCCAGCGGGGGATCTCCTACGAGCAGTACTTC. It yields the protein CASSSPQRGISYEQYF.

The CDR3 nucleotides read TGTGCCAGCAGCCAGGCTGACAGGGGGCCGGCTTTCTTT. This gives the protein CASSQADRGPAFF. The V gene is TRBV3-1 (or the pseudogene TRBV3-2), the J gene TRBJ1-1; 10 positions agree with TRBD1. The CDR3 sequence is 13 residues long. The germline CDR1 and CDR2 sequences are LGHDT and YNNKEL (reference sequence). V was pared by 3 bases and J by 11 bases, with 6 bases of the junction left unmatched.

V gene TRBV5-6 combines with J gene TRBJ2-7; D may be TRBD2 (6 bases). Trimming took 2 bases from V and 7 from J, leaving 19 bases between them. This CDR3 is built from 15 residues. CDR1 is SGHDT and CDR2 is YYEEEE in the germline V gene. The CDR3 nucleotides are TGTGCCAGCAGCTTCCCCCAGGGAGGAAGTCGGGAGCAGTACTTC. This sequence encodes CASSFPQGGSREQYF.